This T cell receptor beta chain is drawn from a study of OX40 agonist ivuxolimab in advanced cancers. Study as a whole: Males comprised approximately 84% of the group, whose mean age was approximately 62 years (range 23 to 79). Regarding the study as a whole: It was also the case that some nonresponders had low normalized T-cell clonal expansion. Among the least clonally expanded were partial responders at 0.1-3.0 mg/kg. At 0.1 to 3.0 mg/kg and by week 6, clonal expansion occurred in CD4+ and CD8+ blood T cells.

Deletions cut 4 bases from V and 0 bases from J, with 9 bases between. The length of the CDR3 is 14 residues. Per germline, CDR1 SGHDN and CDR2 FVKESK. In regard to this clone: The antigen is not known.

Clones were sequenced by immunoSEQ multiplex PCR, and TCRdb holds only the in-frame ones, with some missing. This table has over 25,000 clones, about four fifths appearing once. V and J are TRBV14 and TRBJ1-1; D gene ambiguous. Sequencing used CD4+ or CD8+ T cells sorted from blood, obtained in a trial of the OX40 agonist ivuxolimab. This clonotype was obtained from an adult with an advanced solid tumor such as melanoma, head and neck, liver or kidney cancer. The CDR3 coding sequence is TGTGCCAGCAGCCCCAATTCCCTGAACACTGAAGCTTTCTTT. This translates into CASSPNSLNTEAFF.